Listed below are T cell receptor beta chains from one sample, sequenced in a study of blood T cell repertoires in COVID-19. The data were produced by immunoSEQ multiplex PCR, yet TCRdb's version contains in-frame clones alone and is incomplete. The data hold 150,000 to 200,000 clones, with roughly 86% observed a single time. The sequenced sample was peripheral blood. Source of these receptors: a woman in her twenties or thirties with active or convalescent COVID-19. Each CDR3 is given with its conserved first and last residue. A D gene is named only where the DNA matches it firmly. Clone size is stated in some rows and not others, as once, few, many or a class when expanded.

clone_size,j_call,d_call,v_call,cdr3_nt,cdr3_aa
-,TRBJ2-1,TRBD2,TRBV3-1/TRBV3-2,TGTGCCAGCAGCGGCCTAGCGGGTTCCCACAATGAGCAGTTCTTC,CASSGLAGSHNEQFF
few,TRBJ1-1,-,TRBV19,TGTGCCAGTAGTATGGTGGCGGGCACTGAAGCTTTCTTT,CASSMVAGTEAFF
-,TRBJ2-2,TRBD2,TRBV5-6,TGTGCCAGCAGCTTGAGACTAGCGGGGGCCGCGAACACCGGGGAGCTGTTTTTT,CASSLRLAGAANTGELFF
-,TRBJ1-4,-,TRBV11-3,TGTGCCAGCAGCGCCGGGACAACTAATGAAAAACTGTTTTTT,CASSAGTTNEKLFF
-,TRBJ1-1,-,TRBV28,TGTGCCAGCAGTCCCCCGAGAGGGGGCACTGAAGCTTTCTTT,CASSPPRGGTEAFF
-,TRBJ1-5,TRBD1,TRBV27,TGTGCCAGCGGAAACAGGGGCACGAATCAGCCCCAGCATTTT,CASGNRGTNQPQHF
-,TRBJ2-5,-,TRBV18,TGTGCCAGCTCACAAAAGGGCAGGGCGACGGAGACCCAGTACTTC,CASSQKGRATETQYF
-,TRBJ1-2,TRBD1,TRBV28,TGTGCCAGCAGCCTATGGCCGGGACAGGGGAGCCCTTATGGCTACACCTTC,CASSLWPGQGSPYGYTF
-,TRBJ1-6,TRBD1,TRBV7-9,TGTGCCAGCAGCCCGGTGACAGGGAATAATTCACCCCTCCACTTT,CASSPVTGNNSPLHF
-,TRBJ2-6,-,TRBV1,TGCACCAGCAGCCAAGAGCAGGACAGGGGGTTAATAGCGGGGGCCAACGTCCTGACTTTC,CTSSQEQDRGLIAGANVLTF
-,TRBJ2-5,-,TRBV10-1,TGCGCCAGCAGTGACAGGGGTTACCAAGAGACCCAGTACTTC,CASSDRGYQETQYF
few,TRBJ2-3,TRBD1,TRBV6-1,TGTGCCAGCAGTGAGGGACAGGGCCAGATCACAGATACGCAGTATTTT,CASSEGQGQITDTQYF
-,TRBJ1-2,-,TRBV5-6,TGTGCCAGCAGCTTGGGGGGAGACCGAACTTTCTATGGCTACACCTTC,CASSLGGDRTFYGYTF
-,TRBJ1-5,-,TRBV19,TGTGCCAGTAGTATACTCGGGTCGTATCAGCCCCAGCATTTT,CASSILGSYQPQHF
-,TRBJ2-7,-,TRBV19,TGTGCCAGTAGTACCTACGGGGAGGCGTCCTACGAGCAGTACTTC,CASSTYGEASYEQYF
-,TRBJ1-5,TRBD1,TRBV3-1/TRBV3-2,TGTGCCAGCAGCCATCGGGGGACAGGGGGTCAGCCCCAGCATTTT,CASSHRGTGGQPQHF